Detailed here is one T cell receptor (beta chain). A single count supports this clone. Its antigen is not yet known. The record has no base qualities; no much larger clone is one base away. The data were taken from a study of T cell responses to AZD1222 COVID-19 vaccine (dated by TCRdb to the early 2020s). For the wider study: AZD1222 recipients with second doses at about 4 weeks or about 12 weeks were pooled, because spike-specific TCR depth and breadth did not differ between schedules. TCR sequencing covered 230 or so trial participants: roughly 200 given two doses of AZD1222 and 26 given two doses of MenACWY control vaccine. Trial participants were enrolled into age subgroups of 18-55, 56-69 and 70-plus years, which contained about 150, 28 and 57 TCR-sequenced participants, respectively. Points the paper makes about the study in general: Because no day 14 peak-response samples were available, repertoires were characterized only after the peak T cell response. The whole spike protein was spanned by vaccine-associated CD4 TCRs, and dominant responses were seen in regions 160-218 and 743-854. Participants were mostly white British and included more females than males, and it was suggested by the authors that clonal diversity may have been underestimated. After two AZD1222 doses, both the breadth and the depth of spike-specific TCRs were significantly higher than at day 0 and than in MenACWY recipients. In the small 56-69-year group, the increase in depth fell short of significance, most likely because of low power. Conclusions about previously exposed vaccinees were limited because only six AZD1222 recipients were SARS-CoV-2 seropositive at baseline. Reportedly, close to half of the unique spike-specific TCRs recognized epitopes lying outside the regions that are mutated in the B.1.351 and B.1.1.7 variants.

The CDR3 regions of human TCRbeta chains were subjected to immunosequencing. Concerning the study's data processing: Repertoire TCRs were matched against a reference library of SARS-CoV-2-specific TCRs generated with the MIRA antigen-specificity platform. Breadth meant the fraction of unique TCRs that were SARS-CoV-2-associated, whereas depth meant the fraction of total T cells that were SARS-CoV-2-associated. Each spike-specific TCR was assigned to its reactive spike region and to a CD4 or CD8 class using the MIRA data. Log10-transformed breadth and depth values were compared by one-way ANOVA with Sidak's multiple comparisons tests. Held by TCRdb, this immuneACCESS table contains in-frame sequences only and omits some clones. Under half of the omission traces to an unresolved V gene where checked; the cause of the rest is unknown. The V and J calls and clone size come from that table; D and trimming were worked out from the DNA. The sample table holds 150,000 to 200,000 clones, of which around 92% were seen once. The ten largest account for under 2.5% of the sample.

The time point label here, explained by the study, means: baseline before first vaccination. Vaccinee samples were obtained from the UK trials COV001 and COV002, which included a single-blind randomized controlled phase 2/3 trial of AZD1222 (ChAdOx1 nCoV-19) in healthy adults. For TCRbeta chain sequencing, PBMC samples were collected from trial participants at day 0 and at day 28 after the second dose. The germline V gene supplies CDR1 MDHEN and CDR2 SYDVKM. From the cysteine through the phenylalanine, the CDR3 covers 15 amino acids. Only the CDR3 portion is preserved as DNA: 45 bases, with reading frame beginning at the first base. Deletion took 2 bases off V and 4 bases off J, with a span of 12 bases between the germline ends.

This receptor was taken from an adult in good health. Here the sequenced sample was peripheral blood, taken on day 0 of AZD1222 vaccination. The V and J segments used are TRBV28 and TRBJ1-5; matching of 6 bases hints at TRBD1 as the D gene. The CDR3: CASSLIGGANQPQHF. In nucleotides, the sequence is TGTGCCAGCAGTTTAATAGGGGGGGCTAATCAGCCCCAGCATTTT.